Following are 18 T cell receptor beta chains from one sample sequenced in a study of blood T cell repertoires in COVID-19. The repertoire was sequenced with immunoSEQ multiplex PCR; TCRdb's copy has only in-frame clones and lacks some. Among about 87,000 clones listed, approximately 86% were seen once. The sample was peripheral blood. The source is a man in his forties with acute or convalescent COVID-19.

The chain is built from TRBV19 and TRBJ1-5; TRBD1 aligns across 7 bases. After removal of 7 bases from V and 11 bases from J, the junction contained 17 bases not matched to a gene. Germline loops: CDR1 LNHDA, CDR2 SQIVND (reference sequence). The CDR3 sequence is 15 residues long. CDR3 bases: TGTGCCAGTAACCCGGGGGCAGGGGGTTTCGTGGCCCAGCATTTT. It yields the protein CASNPGAGGFVAQHF. Based on the CDR3 plus reference TRBV19 and TRBJ1-5, the full variable domain is DGGITQSPKYLFRKEGQNVTLSCEQNLNHDAMYWYRQDPGQGLRLIYYSQIVNDFQKGDIAEGYSVSREKKESFPLTVTSAQKNPTAFYLCASNPGAGGFVAQHFGDGTRLSIL.

The chain combines TRBV3-1 (or the pseudogene TRBV3-2) with TRBJ2-7; no clear D. Deletions cut 1 base from V and 6 bases from J, with 13 bases between. CDR3 length equals 14 residues. The germline CDR1 and CDR2 sequences are LGHDT and YNNKEL (reference sequence). CDR3 protein: CASSQAPLFTEQYF. In DNA form, the CDR3 reads TGTGCCAGCAGCCAAGCCCCACTGTTCACCGAGCAGTACTTC.

This clone has just one count. This chain links TRBV6-1 with TRBJ2-1; 7 bases fit TRBD2. J lost 13 bases, V lost 0 bases, and 9 bases had no gene match. From germline, CDR1 is MNHNS and CDR2 SASEGT. This CDR3 is built from 14 residues. The DNA of the CDR3 is TGTGCCAGCAGTGAAGCGGGTTCGACTAGCCCCCAGTTCTTC. It specifies CASSEAGSTSPQFF.

The V call is TRBV19, the J call TRBJ1-5; 9 bases are a match to TRBD1. Germline CDR1 reads LNHDA; CDR2 reads SQIVND (reference sequence). The CDR3 is 17 amino acids. With V trimmed by 1 base and J by 4 bases, 8 bases remained unmatched. DNA for the CDR3: TGTGCCAGTAGTATAGTTACGGGGACAGGGTTTAATCAGCCCCAGCATTTT. This gives the protein CASSIVTGTGFNQPQHF.

This clone occurred once. This chain connects TRBV6-5 to TRBJ2-1; a weak D match, TRBD2 (6 bases). In germline, CDR1 is MNHEY, CDR2 SVGAGI. CDR3 size: 14 residues. With 5 bases removed from V and 4 bases from J, the gap between germline ends came to 12 bases. CDR3 coding DNA: TGTGCCAGCAGTCCCGCGGGACCTTACAATGAGCAGTTCTTC. This codes for CASSPAGPYNEQFF.

For this clone: One end of the junction is discordant with germline, which a read error may explain. The chain joins TRBV30 to TRBJ1-4; 9 nucleotides line up with TRBD1. This CDR3 is 14 amino acids long. Germline lookup yields CDR1 GTSNPN and CDR2 SVGIG (reference sequence). As DNA, the CDR3 is TGTGCCGGGAGGGGGGGACAGGGAAATGAAAAACTGTTTTTT. This sequence encodes CAGRGGQGNEKLFF.

The rearrangement joins TRBV19 to TRBJ1-3; possibly TRBD1 for D (5 bases). Germline CDR1 is LNHDA and CDR2 is SQIVND (reference sequence). V dropped 3 bases and J dropped 2 bases, with 26 bases sitting between them. This CDR3 has 20 residues. In DNA, the CDR3 is TGTGCCAGTAGTATTATGGGGACCCTCCCTGGAGGGTTACCTGGAAACACCATATATTTT. The encoded protein is CASSIMGTLPGGLPGNTIYF.

The chain uses TRBV5-1 and TRBJ2-1; D is unclear. The CDR3 consists of 13 residues. CDR1 is SGHRS, CDR2 YFSETQ, per germline. Deletions cut 2 bases from V and 5 bases from J, with 8 bases between. Here the CDR3 reads CASSFLSDNEQFF. The CDR3 DNA follows: TGCGCCAGCAGCTTTCTTTCGGACAATGAGCAGTTCTTC.

In its sample, this clone was seen a few times. The chain employs TRBV6-5 and TRBJ1-2; D is undetermined. The CDR3 is 11 amino acids. Germline assignment: CDR1 MNHEY and CDR2 SVGAGI. The V end lost 8 bases, the J end lost 1 base, and 5 bases lay between the germline ends. The chain's CDR3 is CASLFNYGYTF. The CDR3 bases are TGTGCCAGCCTCTTTAACTATGGCTACACCTTC.

The chain is built from TRBV12-3 or TRBV12-4 and TRBJ1-1; 9 bases match TRBD1. This CDR3 spans 13 amino acids. V lost 10 bases to trimming and J lost 2 bases; unmatched junction nucleotides: 5. The CDR3 sequence: CATNRGPNTEAFF. The DNA of the CDR3 is TGTGCCACCAACAGGGGGCCTAACACTGAAGCTTTCTTT.

The rearrangement joins TRBV6-5 to TRBJ2-6, with TRBD1 identical over 7 bases. With V trimmed by 6 bases and J by 1 base, 3 bases remained unmatched. Germline V gene lookup returns CDR1 MNHEY and CDR2 SVGAGI. The CDR3 is 15 residues long. The CDR3 reads CASSQTGSGANVLTF. CDR3 sequence (DNA): TGTGCCAGCAGCCAGACAGGGTCTGGGGCCAACGTCCTGACTTTC.

V usage is TRBV7-8 and J usage is TRBJ2-5, with D perhaps TRBD1 (5 bases). Trimming cost V 0 bases and J 4 bases, with 12 bases left between them. This CDR3 region has 15 residues. Germline CDR1 reads SGHVS; CDR2 reads FQNEAQ. CDR3 in amino acids: CASSLALRVGETQYF. The CDR3 DNA is TGTGCCAGCAGCTTAGCGCTCAGGGTTGGAGAGACCCAGTACTTC.

V and J are TRBV19 and TRBJ1-3; TRBD1 might be the D (5 bases). Looked up from germline, CDR1 is LNHDA and CDR2 is SQIVND (reference sequence). The CDR3 runs to 14 residues. The V end lost 6 bases, the J end lost 4 bases, and 13 bases lay between the germline ends. The CDR3 bases are TGTGCCAGTAGCAGGGAAGTGGCGGGAAACACCATATATTTT. Translating gives CASSREVAGNTIYF.

The rearrangement joins TRBV3-1 (or the pseudogene TRBV3-2) to TRBJ1-4; 8 bases match TRBD1. The V segment lost 6 bases and the J segment 5 bases; nucleotides outside the gene matches: 5. Germline V gives CDR1 LGHDT, CDR2 YNNKEL (reference sequence). This CDR3 has 14 residues. This CDR3 reads CASSFRQGNEKLFF. CDR3 sequence (DNA): TGTGCCAGCAGTTTCCGACAGGGGAATGAAAAACTGTTTTTT.

The CDR3 DNA reads TGCGCCAGCAGCCAATTCGCGAGACAGAATGAAGCTTTCTTT. Translating it yields CASSQFARQNEAFF. This rearrangement joins TRBV4-1 to TRBJ1-1; D may be TRBD1 (5 bases). The V end lost 2 bases, the J end lost 7 bases, and 14 bases lay between the germline ends. The CDR3 has 14 amino acids. Germline-derived CDR1 and CDR2 are MGHRA and YSYEKL.

The table lists this clone with a count of one. V usage is TRBV27 and J usage is TRBJ2-1, with TRBD2 matching 9 bases. The CDR3 contains 16 residues. The trim removed 0 bases at V and 6 bases at J, leaving 6 bases unmatched. Germline values: CDR1 MNHEY, CDR2 SMNVEV (reference sequence). The CDR3 DNA is TGTGCCAGCAGTTTATCCCGGAGACTAGCGGTCAATGAGCAGTTCTTC. Translated, it gives CASSLSRRLAVNEQFF.

The chain couples TRBV6-5 to TRBJ1-2; D not certain. The length of the CDR3 is 12 residues. Between the trimmed V and J ends, which lost 6 bases and 7 bases, there was a span of 12 bases. The germline CDR1 and CDR2 sequences are MNHEY and SVGAGI. CDR3 coding DNA: TGTGCCAGCAGCCGGGCTCGGGGTGGCTACACCTTC. It yields the protein CASSRARGGYTF.

The chain is built from TRBV15 and TRBJ2-7, with TRBD2 as a possible D gene (6 bases). Germline loops: CDR1 LNHNV, CDR2 YYDKDF (reference sequence). The CDR3 has 13 amino acids. V was trimmed by 0 bases and J by 3 bases, leaving 6 bases between them. CDR3 protein: CATSREAGYEQYF. The CDR3 DNA follows: TGTGCCACCAGCAGAGAAGCGGGCTACGAGCAGTACTTC.